The T cell receptor (beta chain) described here comes from a study of shared clonotypes between healthy human individuals. Study-level background: The plates for each donor numbered three CD4 naive, three CD4 memory, two CD8 naive and one CD8 memory. Study results and limitations: Rarefaction demonstrated incomplete sorted-subset sequencing despite large depth.

Those who donated, Caucasian adults without exception, all lived in Nashville, Tennessee. Splitting of CD4+ cells produced CD45RA+ naive and CD45RA-negative memory subsets. At least ten counts were recorded for this clone. Its antigen is unidentified. This table comes from immunoSEQ multiplex PCR, and its TCRdb copy is limited to in-frame clones, with some not included. The sample gives about 1 million clones, more than 65% of which show up once; roughly 1.5% is in the top ten. V was cut by 1 base and J by 1 base, with 15 bases left in between. The CDR3 is 17 residues long. In germline, CDR1 is MGHRA, CDR2 YSYEKL.

The source of this sequence is a man younger than 35 in good health. The chain joins TRBV4-1 to TRBJ2-3, with D unclear. Specimen: memory CD4+ T cells sorted from blood. The subset was: CD45RA-negative fraction. CDR3 region: CASSQGDTLQGTDTQYF. The CDR3 DNA reads as TGCGCCAGCAGCCAAGGGGATACGCTGCAAGGCACAGATACGCAGTATTTT.